Below are 26 T cell receptor beta chains sequenced from a single sample in a study of cytomegalovirus exposure and HLA in healthy donors. PCR was performed using 60 Vbeta and 13 Jbeta primers. Here immunoSEQ multiplex PCR was the method, and the copy in TCRdb shows in-frame clones only, minus some. Counted here are 150,000 to 200,000 clones, 77% occurring once; the ten biggest clones make up roughly 1.7%. The specimen sequenced was PBMCs. Source of these receptors: a woman in her twenties or thirties in good health and CMV-seronegative.

J is TRBJ2-2 and V is TRBV11-2, with D perhaps matching TRBD2 (6 bases). Between the trimmed V and J ends, which lost 1 base and 5 bases, there was a span of 8 bases. The CDR3 contains 14 residues. Germline V gene data show CDR1 as SGHAT and CDR2 as FQNNGV. CDR3 region: CASSLGAGTGELFF. The CDR3 DNA is TGTGCCAGCAGCTTAGGGGCGGGGACCGGGGAGCTGTTTTTT.

This clone was observed a handful of times. The gene calls are TRBV7-6 and TRBJ2-2; D is ambiguous. Trimming cost V 1 base and J 5 bases, with 8 bases left between them. Germline V gene data show CDR1 as SGHVS and CDR2 as FNYEAQ. The CDR3 is made up of 14 amino acids. DNA of the CDR3: TGTGCCAGCAGCTTAGTTGTGCGGACCGGGGAGCTGTTTTTT. This encodes CASSLVVRTGELFF.

V gene TRBV4-1 combines with J gene TRBJ2-7; D call uncertain. Germline CDR1 MGHRA, CDR2 YSYEKL. The CDR3 consists of 13 residues. V was cut by 4 bases and J by 1 base, with 8 bases left in between. CDR3 sequence: CASSPEPSYEQYF. The CDR3 nucleotides read TGCGCCAGCAGCCCGGAGCCTTCCTACGAGCAGTACTTC.

The count of this clone is one. The chain is built from TRBV27 and TRBJ2-6; D is unclear. CDR1 and CDR2 from the germline V gene are MNHEY and SMNVEV (reference sequence). This CDR3 has 18 residues. Trimming removed 0 bases at V and 1 base at J, with 13 bases between. CDR3 in amino acids: CASSLSYMGPSGANVLTF. The CDR3 DNA follows: TGTGCCAGCAGTTTATCCTATATGGGCCCTTCTGGGGCCAACGTCCTGACTTTC.

Only one count was recorded for this clone. The chain carries TRBV5-4 and TRBJ1-1, with D unresolved. Trimming shortened V by 0 bases and J by 0 bases, and 3 bases separated the two germline ends. The CDR3 sequence is 13 residues long. The germline gives CDR1 SGHNT, CDR2 YYREEE (reference sequence). The CDR3 DNA follows: TGTGCCAGCAGCTTGGGGCTGAACACTGAAGCTTTCTTT. Its protein is CASSLGLNTEAFF.

The rearrangement uses TRBV4-3 and TRBJ1-2; D might be TRBD1 (5 bases). CDR3 length: 15 amino acids. Germline loops: CDR1 LGHNA, CDR2 YSLEER. V was pared by 0 bases and J by 5 bases, with 13 bases between. In DNA, the CDR3 is TGCGCCAGCAGCCAAGAATCCGTCGGGGGATATGGCTACACCTTC. Protein: CASSQESVGGYGYTF.

The chain carries TRBV5-5 and TRBJ2-6; D is possibly TRBD2 (5 bases). The germline gives CDR1 SGHKS, CDR2 YYEKEE (reference sequence). The CDR3 totals 16 residues. The V end was cut by 0 bases, the J end by 1 base, with 8 bases between. DNA of the CDR3: TGTGCCAGCAGCTTGGGATGGGAGTCTGGGGCCAACGTCCTGACTTTC. This codes for CASSLGWESGANVLTF.

The rearrangement joins TRBV12-5 to TRBJ2-2; 10 bases fit TRBD2. V lost 0 bases to trimming and J lost 0 bases; unmatched junction nucleotides: 13. Germline V lookup: CDR1 LGHNT, CDR2 FRNRAP. This CDR3 comprises 21 residues. The DNA of the CDR3 is TGTGCTAGTGGTTTGGTACTACTAGCGGGGAATAAAAAACCGAACACCGGGGAGCTGTTTTTT. Protein product: CASGLVLLAGNKKPNTGELFF.

The V call is TRBV6-4, the J call TRBJ1-1, with D maybe TRBD1 (6 bases). CDR1 and CDR2 (germline): MRHNA, SNTAGT. The ends were cut back, 4 bases at V and 2 bases at J, with 11 bases in the middle. The CDR3 totals 14 residues. The CDR3 DNA reads as TGTGCCAGCAGTGCCGAACAGGGTAACACTGAAGCTTTCTTT. This gives the protein CASSAEQGNTEAFF.

This chain joins TRBV11-2 and TRBJ1-2, with D tentatively TRBD1 (6 bases). Trimming pared 2 bases from V and 5 bases from J, leaving 15 bases between. The CDR3 has 15 amino acids. The germline CDR1 and CDR2 sequences are SGHAT and FQNNGV. For the CDR3, the DNA is TGTGCCAGCAGCTTAAAAGGCAGGGGAGTTTATGGCTACACCTTC. As protein: CASSLKGRGVYGYTF.

This clone was picked up a small number of times. The chain has TRBV10-3 and TRBJ1-1; 10 bases match TRBD1. CDR1 is ENHRY, CDR2 SYGVKD, per germline. Losses at the gene ends were 8 bases for V and 1 base for J; bases not matched to a gene: 4. This CDR3 region has 14 residues. The CDR3 DNA sequence: TGTGCCATCGGACAGGGGGGAGAGAACACTGAAGCTTTCTTT. It codes for CAIGQGGENTEAFF.

This clone appeared a few times. J is TRBJ1-4 and V is TRBV2; D possibly corresponds to TRBD1 (5 bases). Per germline, CDR1 SNHLY and CDR2 FYNNEI. V shed 10 bases and J shed 8 bases, with 17 bases lying between them. CDR3 size: 13 residues. As DNA, the CDR3 is TGTGCCACCACGACGGCTCGGGGGGAAAAACTGTTTTTT. Translating it yields CATTTARGEKLFF.

The J gene is TRBJ2-1, the V gene TRBV21-1; the DNA was not compared with TRBD2, the D call given in the table. TRBV21-1 is deemed a pseudogene. This CDR3 comprises 13 residues. The CDR3 here is CANPPDSDNEQFF. The CDR3 DNA follows: TGTGCCAACCCCCCCGACTCAGACAATGAGCAGTTCTTC.

The V gene is TRBV12-5, the J gene TRBJ1-1, with unresolved D. V was pared by 3 bases and J by 1 base, with 6 bases between. Germline values: CDR1 LGHNT, CDR2 FRNRAP. The CDR3 loop spans 13 amino acids. This chain's CDR3 is CASGFEGNTEAFF. The CDR3 DNA follows: TGTGCTAGTGGTTTCGAGGGGAACACTGAAGCTTTCTTT.

This rearrangement joins TRBV9 to TRBJ1-1; the D gene is possibly TRBD1 (6 bases). The CDR3 runs 18 residues. Germline lookup yields CDR1 SGDLS and CDR2 YYNGEE. Trimming cost V 1 base and J 3 bases, with 22 bases left between them. Here the CDR3 DNA reads TGTGCCAGCAGCGTACTCGCGGGGTTTACAGGGAGGGACACTGAAGCTTTCTTT. As protein: CASSVLAGFTGRDTEAFF.

This clone was seen once. V usage is TRBV7-2 and J usage is TRBJ1-4; the D gene is possibly TRBD1 (5 bases). Trimming stripped 5 bases from V and 0 bases from J, with 19 bases between. CDR3 size: 18 residues. Germline CDR1 SGHTA, CDR2 FQGNSA. The CDR3 nucleotides read TGTGCCAGCAGCCGCAGAATTATTGACAGAACAACTAATGAAAAACTGTTTTTT. This translates into CASSRRIIDRTTNEKLFF.

The chain uses TRBV5-5 and TRBJ2-1, with 10 bases matching TRBD1. With V trimmed by 4 bases and J by 2 bases, 6 bases remained unmatched. In germline, CDR1 is SGHKS, CDR2 YYEKEE (reference sequence). The CDR3 loop spans 16 amino acids. The CDR3 is CASSPDRGRTYNEQFF. CDR3 DNA: TGTGCCAGCAGCCCTGACAGGGGGCGAACCTACAATGAGCAGTTCTTC. Full variable domain (missing parts from reference TRBV5-5 and TRBJ2-1): DAGVTQSPTHLIKTRGQQVTLRCSPISGHKSVSWYQQVLGQGPQFIFQYYEKEERGRGNFPDRFSARQFPNYSSELNVNALLLGDSALYLCASSPDRGRTYNEQFFGPGTRLTVL.

The chain combines TRBV29-1 with TRBJ1-2; D is unclear. CDR1 is SQVTM and CDR2 is ANQGSEA in the germline V gene. The V end lost 5 bases, the J end lost 8 bases, and 9 bases lay between the germline ends. The CDR3 has 10 amino acids. CDR3 in amino acids: CSVPEQGYTF. For the CDR3, the DNA is TGCAGCGTTCCGGAACAGGGCTACACCTTC.

CDR3 in amino acids: CASSFRGNTEAFF. DNA for the CDR3: TGTGCCAGCAGCTTCAGGGGGAACACTGAAGCTTTCTTT. The chain joins TRBV7-8 to TRBJ1-1; D is possibly TRBD1 (6 bases). Per germline, CDR1 SGHVS and CDR2 FQNEAQ. Trimming pared 3 bases from V and 1 base from J, leaving 6 bases between. The length of the CDR3 is 13 residues.

The chain couples TRBV2 to TRBJ1-1, with 7 bases fitting TRBD1. Looked up from germline, CDR1 is SNHLY and CDR2 is FYNNEI. The CDR3 is 16 amino acids. Germline trimming cut 3 bases from V and 5 bases from J; bases unmatched to any gene: 12. The CDR3 region has the DNA TGTGCCAGCAGTGACATCCGGGAACAGGGGTATACTGAAGCTTTCTTT. Translated, it gives CASSDIREQGYTEAFF.

The V gene is TRBV28, the J gene TRBJ2-7; D is possibly TRBD2 (5 bases). The V gene lost 11 bases and the J gene lost 4 bases, with 9 bases spanning the gap. Germline values: CDR1 MDHEN, CDR2 SYDVKM. The CDR3 is 10 residues long. CDR3 loop: CAAGPYEQYF. The DNA of the CDR3 is TGTGCCGCGGGTCCATACGAGCAGTACTTC.

CDR3 bases: TGTGCCAGCAGCTTGGCCGAGTCTTGGTACAATGAGCAGTTCTTC. This encodes CASSLAESWYNEQFF. The J gene is TRBJ2-1, the V gene TRBV5-6; D call uncertain. CDR3 size: 15 residues. The ends were cut back, 0 bases at V and 4 bases at J, with 11 bases in the middle. CDR1 is SGHDT, CDR2 YYEEEE, per germline. The whole variable domain, remainder taken from reference TRBV5-6 and TRBJ2-1, is DAGVTQSPTHLIKTRGQQVTLRCSPKSGHDTVSWYQQALGQGPQFIFQYYEEEERQRGNFPDRFSGHQFPNYSSELNVNALLLGDSALYLCASSLAESWYNEQFFGPGTRLTVL.

J is TRBJ1-1 and V is TRBV19, with D maybe TRBD1 (5 bases). The CDR3 loop spans 14 amino acids. V gave up 3 bases and J gave up 4 bases, with 12 bases separating them. Germline CDR1 and CDR2: LNHDA and SQIVND (reference sequence). CDR3: CASSIQGGSTEAFF. In DNA form, the CDR3 reads TGTGCCAGTAGTATCCAGGGAGGAAGCACTGAAGCTTTCTTT.

The chain recombines TRBV19 with TRBJ1-2; D ambiguous. Germline V gene lookup returns CDR1 LNHDA and CDR2 SQIVND (reference sequence). V shed 6 bases and J shed 6 bases, with 14 bases lying between them. CDR3 length: 13 residues. CDR3 coding DNA: TGTGCCAGTAGACCGGGGAGGGCCGATGGCTACACCTTC. Translated, it gives CASRPGRADGYTF.

There are a few counts of this clone. This chain links TRBV6-4 with TRBJ1-5; 11 bases match TRBD1. CDR3 length equals 14 residues. Germline CDR1 and CDR2: MRHNA and SNTAGT. The V gene end was trimmed by 3 bases and the J gene end by 7 bases; junction bases not matched to a gene: 2. The CDR3 sequence is CASSEGTGGQPQHF. The DNA of the CDR3 is TGTGCCAGCAGTGAGGGGACAGGGGGACAGCCCCAGCATTTT.

This clone was detected a few times. This chain uses TRBV10-3 with TRBJ2-2, with 8 bases that match TRBD2. The CDR3 totals 17 residues. CDR1 is ENHRY, CDR2 SYGVKD, per germline. J gave up 8 bases and V 4 bases, and 15 bases lay outside the gene matches. CDR3: CAISAERSGSGSGELFF. CDR3 in DNA: TGTGCCATCAGTGCAGAGAGGAGCGGGAGCGGTTCGGGGGAGCTGTTTTTT.